This T cell receptor beta chain was documented in a study of blood T cell repertoires in COVID-19. Study-level background: From the United States, Italy and Spain came samples of acute and convalescent COVID-19. Sample material is recorded as cDNA or gDNA derived from T cells, B-cell-depleted T cells, or PBMCs.

The CDR3 extends over 15 amino acids. V was shortened by 4 bases and J by 7 bases, with 16 bases between the two germline ends. Germline V gene sequence: CDR1 MDHEN, CDR2 SYDVKM. Original handling: Reference gene primer amplification in the assay estimated nucleated cell counts. Produced via immunoSEQ multiplex PCR; TCRdb's table is partial and in-frame only. Clonal size and the V and J genes are those of that table, whereas D and trimming came from the DNA. Of 150,000 to 200,000 clones in the sample, approximately 90% are singletons; the top ten hold approximately 3.3%. The material sequenced was peripheral blood. The sequence derives from a man aged 18 to 30 with active or convalescent COVID-19. The genes are TRBV28 and TRBJ1-4; D may be TRBD1 (5 bases). Written as DNA, the CDR3 is TGTGCCAGCAGTTCATCGACAGATTTGGGTGAAAAACTGTTTTTT. Translating it yields CASSSSTDLGEKLFF.